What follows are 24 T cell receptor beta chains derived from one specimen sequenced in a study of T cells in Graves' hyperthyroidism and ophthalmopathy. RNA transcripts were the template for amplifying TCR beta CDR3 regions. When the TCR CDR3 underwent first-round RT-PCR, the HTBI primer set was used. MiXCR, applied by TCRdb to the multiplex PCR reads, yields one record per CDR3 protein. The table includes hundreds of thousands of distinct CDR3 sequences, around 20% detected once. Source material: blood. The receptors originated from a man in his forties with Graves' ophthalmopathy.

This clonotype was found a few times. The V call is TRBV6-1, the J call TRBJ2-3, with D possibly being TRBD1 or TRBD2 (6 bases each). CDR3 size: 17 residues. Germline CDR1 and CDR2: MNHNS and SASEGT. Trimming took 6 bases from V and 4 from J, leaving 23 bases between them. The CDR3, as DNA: TGTGCCAGCAGATTCCTCGGAGGGGGAGTAGTCGCAGATACGCAGTATTTT. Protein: CASRFLGGGVVADTQYF.

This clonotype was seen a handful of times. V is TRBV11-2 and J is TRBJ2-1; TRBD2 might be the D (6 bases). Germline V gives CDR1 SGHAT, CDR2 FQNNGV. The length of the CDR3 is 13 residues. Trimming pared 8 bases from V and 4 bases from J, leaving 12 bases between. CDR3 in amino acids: CASLGGPYNEQFF. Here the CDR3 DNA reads TGTGCCAGCCTCGGAGGGCCATACAATGAGCAGTTCTTC.

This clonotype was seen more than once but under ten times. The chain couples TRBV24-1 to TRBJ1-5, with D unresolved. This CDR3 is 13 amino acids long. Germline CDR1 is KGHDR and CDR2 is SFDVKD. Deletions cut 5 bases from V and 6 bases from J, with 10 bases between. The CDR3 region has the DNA TGTGCCACCAGTGTGCGGGGAGGTCAGCCCCAGCATTTT. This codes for CATSVRGGQPQHF.

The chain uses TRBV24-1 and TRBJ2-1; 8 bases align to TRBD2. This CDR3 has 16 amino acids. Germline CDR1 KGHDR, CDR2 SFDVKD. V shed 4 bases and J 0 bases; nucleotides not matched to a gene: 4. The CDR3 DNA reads TGTGCCACCAGTGACCCCGGGACTAGCTCCTACAATGAGCAGTTCTTC. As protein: CATSDPGTSSYNEQFF.

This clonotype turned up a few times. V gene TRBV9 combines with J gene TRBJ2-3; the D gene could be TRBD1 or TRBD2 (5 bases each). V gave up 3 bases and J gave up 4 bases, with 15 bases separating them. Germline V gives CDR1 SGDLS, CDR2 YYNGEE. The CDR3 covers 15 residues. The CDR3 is CASSGTGLGSDTQYF. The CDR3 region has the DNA TGTGCCAGCAGCGGGACGGGGCTCGGCTCAGATACGCAGTATTTT.

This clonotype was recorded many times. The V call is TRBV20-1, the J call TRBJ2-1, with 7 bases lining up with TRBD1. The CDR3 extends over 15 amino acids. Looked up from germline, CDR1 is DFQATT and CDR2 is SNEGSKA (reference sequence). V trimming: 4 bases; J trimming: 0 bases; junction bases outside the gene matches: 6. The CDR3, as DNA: TGCAGTGCTACAGGGGGTACTATCTCCTACAATGAGCAGTTCTTC. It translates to CSATGGTISYNEQFF.

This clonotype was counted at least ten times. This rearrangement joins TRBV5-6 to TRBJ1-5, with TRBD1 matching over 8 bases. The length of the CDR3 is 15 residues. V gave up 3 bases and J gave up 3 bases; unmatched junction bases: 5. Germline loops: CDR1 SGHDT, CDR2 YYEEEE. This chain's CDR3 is CASSSTGGYNQPQHF. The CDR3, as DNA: TGTGCCAGCAGCTCCACAGGGGGTTACAATCAGCCCCAGCATTTT. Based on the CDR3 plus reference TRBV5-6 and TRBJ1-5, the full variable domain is DAGVTQSPTHLIKTRGQQVTLRCSPKSGHDTVSWYQQALGQGPQFIFQYYEEEERQRGNFPDRFSGHQFPNYSSELNVNALLLGDSALYLCASSSTGGYNQPQHFGDGTRLSIL.

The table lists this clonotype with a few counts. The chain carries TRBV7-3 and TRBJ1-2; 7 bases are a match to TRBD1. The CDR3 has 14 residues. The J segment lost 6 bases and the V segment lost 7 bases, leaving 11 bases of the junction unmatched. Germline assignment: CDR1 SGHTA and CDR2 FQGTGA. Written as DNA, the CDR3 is TGTGCCAGCACCCCGGGACAGCCAACTGATGGCTACACCTTC. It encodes CASTPGQPTDGYTF. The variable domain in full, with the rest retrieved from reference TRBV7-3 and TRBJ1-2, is GAGVSQTPSNKVTEKGKYVELRCDPISGHTALYWYRQSLGQGPEFLIYFQGTGAADDSGLPNDRFFAVRPEGSVSTLKIQRTERGDSAVYLCASTPGQPTDGYTFGSGTRLTVV.

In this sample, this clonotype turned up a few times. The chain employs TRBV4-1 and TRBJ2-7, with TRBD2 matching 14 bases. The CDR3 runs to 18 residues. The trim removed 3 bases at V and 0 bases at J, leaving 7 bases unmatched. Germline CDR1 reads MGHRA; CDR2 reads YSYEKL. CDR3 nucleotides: TGCGCCAGCAGCCAGAGGACTAGCGGGGGGACGAGCTCCTACGAGCAGTACTTC. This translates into CASSQRTSGGTSSYEQYF.

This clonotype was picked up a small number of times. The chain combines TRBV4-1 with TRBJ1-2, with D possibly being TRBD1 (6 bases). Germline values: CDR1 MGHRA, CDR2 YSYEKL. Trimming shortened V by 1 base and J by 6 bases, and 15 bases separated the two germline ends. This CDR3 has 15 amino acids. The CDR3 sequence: CASSQVPLEGDGYTF. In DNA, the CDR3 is TGCGCCAGCAGCCAAGTCCCACTCGAGGGGGATGGCTACACCTTC.

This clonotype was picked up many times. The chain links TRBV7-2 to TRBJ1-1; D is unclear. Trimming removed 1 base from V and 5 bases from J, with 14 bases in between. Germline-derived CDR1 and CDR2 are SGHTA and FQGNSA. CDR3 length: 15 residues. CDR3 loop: CASSLGHLGRTEAFF. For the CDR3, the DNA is TGTGCCAGCAGCTTAGGACACCTTGGGAGGACTGAAGCTTTCTTT.

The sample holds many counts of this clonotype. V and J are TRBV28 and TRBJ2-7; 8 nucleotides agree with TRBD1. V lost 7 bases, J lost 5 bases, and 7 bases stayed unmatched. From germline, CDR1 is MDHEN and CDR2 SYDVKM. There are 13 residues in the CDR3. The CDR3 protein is CASTLVRGHEQYF. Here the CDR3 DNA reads TGTGCCAGCACTCTAGTCAGGGGGCACGAGCAGTACTTC. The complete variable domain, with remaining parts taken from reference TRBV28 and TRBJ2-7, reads DVKVTQSSRYLVKRTGEKVFLECVQDMDHENMFWYRQDPGLGLRLIYFSYDVKMKEKGDIPEGYSVSREKKERFSLILESASTNQTSMYLCASTLVRGHEQYFGPGTRLTVT.

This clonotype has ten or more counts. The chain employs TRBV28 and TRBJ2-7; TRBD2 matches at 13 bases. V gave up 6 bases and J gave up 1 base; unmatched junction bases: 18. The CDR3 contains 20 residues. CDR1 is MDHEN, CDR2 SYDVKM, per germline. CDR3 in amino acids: CASRPRRLAGGPLSSYEQYF. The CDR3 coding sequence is TGTGCCAGCAGACCCCGAAGACTAGCGGGAGGCCCACTCAGTTCCTACGAGCAGTACTTC.

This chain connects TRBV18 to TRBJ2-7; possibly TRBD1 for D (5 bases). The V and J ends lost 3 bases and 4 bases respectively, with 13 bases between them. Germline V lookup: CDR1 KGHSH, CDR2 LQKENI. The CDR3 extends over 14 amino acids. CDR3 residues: CASSPTAHPYEQYF. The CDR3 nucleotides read TGTGCCAGCTCACCGACAGCACACCCTTACGAGCAGTACTTC.

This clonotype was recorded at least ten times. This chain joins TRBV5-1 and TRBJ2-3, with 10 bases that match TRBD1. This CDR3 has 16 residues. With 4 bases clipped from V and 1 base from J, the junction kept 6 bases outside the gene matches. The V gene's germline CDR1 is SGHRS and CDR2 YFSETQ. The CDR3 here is CASSPLGTGGTDTQYF. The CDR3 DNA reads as TGCGCCAGCAGCCCCCTCGGGACAGGGGGCACAGATACGCAGTATTTT.

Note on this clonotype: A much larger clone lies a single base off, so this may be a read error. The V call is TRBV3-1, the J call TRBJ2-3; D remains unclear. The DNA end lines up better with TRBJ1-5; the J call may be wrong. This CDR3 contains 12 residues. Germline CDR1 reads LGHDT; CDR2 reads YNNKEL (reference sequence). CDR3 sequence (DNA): TGTGCCAGCAGCCAAGAAGGGAATACGCAGCATTTT. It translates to CASSQEGNTQHF.

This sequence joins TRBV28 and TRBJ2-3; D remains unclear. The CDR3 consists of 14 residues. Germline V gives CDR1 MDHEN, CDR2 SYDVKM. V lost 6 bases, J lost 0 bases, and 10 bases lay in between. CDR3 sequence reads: CASRLELSTDTQYF. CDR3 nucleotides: TGTGCCAGCAGGCTAGAACTCAGCACAGATACGCAGTATTTT.

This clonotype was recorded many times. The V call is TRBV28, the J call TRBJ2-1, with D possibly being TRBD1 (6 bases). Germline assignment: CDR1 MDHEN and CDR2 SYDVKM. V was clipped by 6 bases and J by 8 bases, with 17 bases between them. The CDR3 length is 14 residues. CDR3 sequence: CASSPGGPRDEQFF. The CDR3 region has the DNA TGTGCCAGCAGCCCTGGGGGCCCACGGGATGAGCAGTTCTTC.

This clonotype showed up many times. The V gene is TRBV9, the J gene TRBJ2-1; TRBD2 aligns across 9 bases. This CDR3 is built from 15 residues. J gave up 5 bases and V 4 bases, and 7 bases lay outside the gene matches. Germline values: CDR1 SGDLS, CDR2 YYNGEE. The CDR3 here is CASSSRGGRDNEQFF. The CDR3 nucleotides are TGTGCCAGCAGCTCGCGGGGGGGCCGGGACAATGAGCAGTTCTTC.

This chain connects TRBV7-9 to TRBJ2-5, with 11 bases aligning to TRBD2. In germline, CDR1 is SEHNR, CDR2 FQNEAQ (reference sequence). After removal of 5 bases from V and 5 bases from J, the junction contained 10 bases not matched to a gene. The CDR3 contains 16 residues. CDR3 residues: CASSGLAGPGGETQYF. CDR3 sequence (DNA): TGTGCCAGCAGCGGACTAGCGGGCCCCGGAGGGGAGACCCAGTACTTC. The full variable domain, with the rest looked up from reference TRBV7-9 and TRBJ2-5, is DTGVSQNPRHKITKRGQNVTFRCDPISEHNRLYWYRQTLGQGPEFLTYFQNEAQLEKSRLLSDRFSAERPKGSFSTLEIQRTEQGDSAMYLCASSGLAGPGGETQYFGPGTRLLVL.

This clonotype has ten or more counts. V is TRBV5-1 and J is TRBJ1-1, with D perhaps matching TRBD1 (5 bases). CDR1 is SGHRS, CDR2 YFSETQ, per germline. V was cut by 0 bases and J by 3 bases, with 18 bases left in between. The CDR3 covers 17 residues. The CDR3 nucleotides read TGCGCCAGCAGCTTGGAAGGTTTGGCAGGGTGGTACACTGAAGCTTTCTTT. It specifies CASSLEGLAGWYTEAFF.

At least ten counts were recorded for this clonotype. In nucleotides, the CDR3 is TGTGCCAGCAGCGTCTCAAGGGGAATAGGTTCACCCCTCCACTTT. Encoded protein: CASSVSRGIGSPLHF. The chain links TRBV12-3 or TRBV12-4 to TRBJ1-6; possibly TRBD1 for D (5 bases). V was pared by 6 bases and J by 9 bases, with 18 bases between. CDR3 length equals 15 residues.

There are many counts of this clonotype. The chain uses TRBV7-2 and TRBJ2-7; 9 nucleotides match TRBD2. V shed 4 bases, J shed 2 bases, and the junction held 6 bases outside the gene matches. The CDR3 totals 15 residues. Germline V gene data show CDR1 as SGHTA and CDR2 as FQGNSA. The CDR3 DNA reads TGTGCCAGCAGCTCCGTAGCGGGAGAGACCTACGAGCAGTACTTC. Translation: CASSSVAGETYEQYF.

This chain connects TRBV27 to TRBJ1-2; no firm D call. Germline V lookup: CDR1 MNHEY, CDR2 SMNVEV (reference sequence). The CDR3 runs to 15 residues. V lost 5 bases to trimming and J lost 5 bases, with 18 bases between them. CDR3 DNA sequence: TGTGCCAGCAGTCCCATCAGGACGGAATGGTATGGCTACACCTTC. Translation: CASSPIRTEWYGYTF.